The rows below give T cell receptor beta chains drawn from one sample of a study of radiotherapy plus CTLA-4 blockade in lung cancer. Generated by immunoSEQ multiplex PCR, the TCRdb table keeps only in-frame clones and is missing some. Of more than 75,000 clones in the sample, around 83% were seen once. Here the sequenced sample was peripheral blood, taken from a patient treated with radiotherapy plus ipilimumab. These receptors were taken from a human donor with non-small cell lung cancer that progressed on radiotherapy plus ipilimumab. The CDR3 runs from the conserved cysteine through the conserved F or W. Each record gives: clone size, CDR3 length, D gene, V gene, J gene, CDR3 protein, CDR3 DNA. A D gene is named only where the DNA matches it firmly. Clone size is shown for a subset of rows, as once, few, many or a class of expanded clone.

-	15	-	TRBV9	TRBJ1-5	CASSAYGDSNQPQHF	TGTGCCAGCAGCGCATACGGGGATAGCAATCAGCCCCAGCATTTT
-	17	TRBD1	TRBV28	TRBJ1-4	CASSFSDRGRPNEKLFF	TGTGCCAGCAGTTTCTCGGACAGGGGGCGTCCTAATGAAAAACTGTTTTTT
-	15	-	TRBV30	TRBJ2-1	CAWSPHWRDYNEQFF	TGTGCCTGGAGTCCACACTGGCGGGACTACAATGAGCAGTTCTTC
-	13	-	TRBV4-1	TRBJ1-5	CASSQDINQPQHF	TGCGCCAGCAGCCAAGATATCAATCAGCCCCAGCATTTT
-	14	TRBD2	TRBV30	TRBJ2-7	CAWSVAGGPHEQYF	TGTGCCTGGAGCGTAGCGGGAGGGCCCCACGAGCAGTACTTC
-	14	-	TRBV6-5	TRBJ1-1	CASWPSGLGTEAFF	TGTGCCAGTTGGCCCTCGGGGTTAGGCACTGAAGCTTTCTTT
-	16	-	TRBV30	TRBJ2-6	CAWSAGTPGGANVLTF	TGTGCCTGGAGTGCCGGGACACCTGGTGGGGCCAACGTCCTGACTTTC
-	16	TRBD2	TRBV5-1	TRBJ2-2	CASSVSGGRAPGELFF	TGCGCCAGCAGCGTCTCTGGCGGGAGGGCCCCCGGGGAGCTGTTTTTT
-	16	-	TRBV7-2	TRBJ2-4	CASSFGGLAAKNIQYF	TGTGCCAGCAGCTTTGGAGGTCTTGCGGCCAAAAACATTCAGTACTTC
-	14	-	TRBV6-5	TRBJ2-2	CASKGTANTGELFF	TGTGCCAGCAAGGGGACTGCGAACACCGGGGAGCTGTTTTTT
-	16	TRBD1	TRBV9	TRBJ2-3	CASSVDWTGGIDTQYF	TGTGCCAGCAGCGTAGATTGGACAGGGGGCATAGATACGCAGTATTTT
-	14	-	TRBV6-6	TRBJ2-5	CASSYWIGEETQYF	TGTGCCAGCAGTTACTGGATAGGGGAAGAGACCCAGTACTTC
once	13	-	TRBV6-6	TRBJ1-2	CASSFRRIYGYTF	TGTGCCAGCAGTTTTCGACGGATCTATGGCTACACCTTC
-	14	-	TRBV2	TRBJ2-4	CASSGGESTNIQYF	TGTGCCAGCAGTGGGGGTGAAAGTACGAACATTCAGTACTTC
-	13	-	TRBV6-6	TRBJ2-2	CASSYGGPGELFF	TGTGCCAGCAGTTACGGGGGTCCCGGGGAGCTGTTTTTT
-	15	-	TRBV27	TRBJ1-5	CASSLVGWGNQPQHF	TGTGCCAGCAGTTTAGTAGGATGGGGCAATCAGCCCCAGCATTTT
-	17	TRBD1	TRBV19	TRBJ2-1	CASSMQPYRGLSNEQFF	TGTGCCAGTAGTATGCAACCCTACAGGGGGCTCTCCAATGAGCAGTTCTTC
once	13	TRBD2	TRBV29-1	TRBJ2-5	CSVETSGEETQYF	TGCAGCGTCGAGACTAGCGGGGAAGAGACCCAGTACTTC
-	18	-	TRBV27	TRBJ1-5	CASSLSALGGIGNQPQHF	TGTGCCAGCAGTTTATCCGCGTTGGGGGGTATCGGCAATCAGCCCCAGCATTTT
-	13	-	TRBV5-8	TRBJ1-2	CASSLADDYGYTF	TGTGCCAGCAGCTTAGCCGACGATTATGGCTACACCTTC
-	16	TRBD2	TRBV27	TRBJ2-2	CASSLAGEVRSGELFF	TGTGCCAGCTCCCTGGCGGGGGAAGTACGTTCTGGGGAGCTGTTTTTT
-	13	-	TRBV7-7	TRBJ2-2	CASSLDRSGELFF	TGTGCTAGCAGCTTAGATCGTAGCGGGGAGCTGTTTTTT
-	13	-	TRBV5-1	TRBJ2-7	CASSSGNSYEQYF	TGCGCCAGCAGTTCCGGGAACTCCTACGAGCAGTACTTC
-	16	-	TRBV2	TRBJ2-1	CASSDLGVLSYNEQFF	TGTGCCAGCAGTGATCTGGGGGTCCTTTCCTACAATGAGCAGTTCTTC
-	18	TRBD1	TRBV5-8	TRBJ1-5	CASSLTGTAGVGNQPQHF	TGTGCCAGCAGTCTTACCGGGACAGCCGGTGTGGGCAATCAGCCCCAGCATTTT
-	15	-	TRBV10-3	TRBJ1-2	CAISVNPARNYGYTF	TGTGCCATCAGTGTAAATCCCGCCAGAAACTATGGCTACACCTTC
-	13	TRBD2	TRBV7-6	TRBJ2-1	CASSSSGRNEQFF	TGTGCCAGCAGCTCTAGCGGGAGAAATGAGCAGTTCTTC
-	14	-	TRBV13	TRBJ2-7	CASSLFRDHYEQYF	TGTGCCAGCAGCTTGTTCCGGGATCACTACGAGCAGTACTTC
-	14	-	TRBV5-1	TRBJ2-7	CASKVGGYGYEQYF	TGCGCCAGCAAGGTAGGCGGTTACGGTTACGAGCAGTACTTC
few	15	-	TRBV6-1	TRBJ2-1	CASSEAGGSYNEQFF	TGTGCCAGCAGTGAAGCGGGAGGTTCGTACAATGAGCAGTTCTTC
once	16	-	TRBV7-9	TRBJ1-4	CASSLGPGANNEKLFF	TGTGCCAGCAGCTTAGGTCCAGGGGCGAACAATGAAAAACTGTTTTTT
-	17	-	TRBV15	TRBJ2-4	CATSREGPGIAKNIQYF	TGTGCCACCAGCAGAGAGGGACCCGGAATAGCCAAAAACATTCAGTACTTC
-	14	-	TRBV4-1	TRBJ1-1	CASSQGNRNTEAFF	TGCGCCAGCAGCCAAGGTAACAGGAACACTGAAGCTTTCTTT